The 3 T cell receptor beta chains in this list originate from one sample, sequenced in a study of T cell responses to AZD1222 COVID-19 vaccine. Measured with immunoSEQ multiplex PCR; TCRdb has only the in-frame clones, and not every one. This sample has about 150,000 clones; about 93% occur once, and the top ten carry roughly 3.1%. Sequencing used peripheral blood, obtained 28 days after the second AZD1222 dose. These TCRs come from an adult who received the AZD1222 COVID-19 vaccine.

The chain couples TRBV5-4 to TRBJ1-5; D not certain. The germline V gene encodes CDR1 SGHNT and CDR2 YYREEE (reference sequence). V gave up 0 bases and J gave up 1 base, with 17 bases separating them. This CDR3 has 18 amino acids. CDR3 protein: CASSLEMLVRMSNQPQHF. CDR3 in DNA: TGTGCCAGCAGCTTGGAGATGCTAGTGAGGATGAGCAATCAGCCCCAGCATTTT.

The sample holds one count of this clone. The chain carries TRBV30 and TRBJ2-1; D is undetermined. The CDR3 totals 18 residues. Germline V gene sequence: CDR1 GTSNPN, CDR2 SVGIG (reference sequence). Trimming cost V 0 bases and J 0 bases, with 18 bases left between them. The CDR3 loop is CAWSVRIRAQSSYNEQFF. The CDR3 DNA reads TGTGCCTGGAGTGTACGAATCCGGGCTCAAAGCTCCTACAATGAGCAGTTCTTC.

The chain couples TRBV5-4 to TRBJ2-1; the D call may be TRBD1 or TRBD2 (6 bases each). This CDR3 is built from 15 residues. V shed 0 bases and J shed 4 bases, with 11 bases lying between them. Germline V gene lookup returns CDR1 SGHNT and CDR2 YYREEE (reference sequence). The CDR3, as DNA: TGTGCCAGCAGCTTGGGGGGAGGACAGTACAATGAGCAGTTCTTC. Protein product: CASSLGGGQYNEQFF.